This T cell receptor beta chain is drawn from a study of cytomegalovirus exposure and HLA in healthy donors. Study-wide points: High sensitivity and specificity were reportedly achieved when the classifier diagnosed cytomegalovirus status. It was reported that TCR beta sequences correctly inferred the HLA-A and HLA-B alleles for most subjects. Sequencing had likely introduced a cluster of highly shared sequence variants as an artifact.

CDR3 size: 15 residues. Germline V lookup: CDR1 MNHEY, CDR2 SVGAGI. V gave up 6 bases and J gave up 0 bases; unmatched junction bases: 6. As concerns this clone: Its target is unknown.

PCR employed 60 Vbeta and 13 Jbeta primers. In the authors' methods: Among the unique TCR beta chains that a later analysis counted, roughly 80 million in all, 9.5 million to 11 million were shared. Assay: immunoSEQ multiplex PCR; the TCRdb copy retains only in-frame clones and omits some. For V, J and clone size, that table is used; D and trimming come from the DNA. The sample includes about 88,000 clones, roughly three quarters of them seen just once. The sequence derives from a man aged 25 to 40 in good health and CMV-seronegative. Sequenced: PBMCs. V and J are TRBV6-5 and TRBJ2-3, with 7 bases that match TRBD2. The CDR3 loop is CASSRGLGSTDTQYF. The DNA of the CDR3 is TGTGCCAGCAGCCGCGGACTAGGTAGCACAGATACGCAGTATTTT.